The T cell receptor beta chain under discussion was sequenced for a study of beta chain features in type 1 diabetes. Study-level results: Patients and controls would be equally affected if PCR favored shorter templates.

The whole isolated RNA underwent reverse transcription, so sequencing captured expressed TCRB transcripts. Repertoires were generated with immunoSEQ multiplex PCR, while TCRdb's copy carries only in-frame clones and drops some. The table shows about 410,000 clones, with approximately 15% occurring only once. This CDR3 is built from 14 residues. The germline V gene has CDR1 SEHNR and CDR2 FQNEAQ (reference sequence). Deletions cut 4 bases from V and 4 bases from J, with 11 bases between. This clone was counted between two and nine times. The antigen is not known. Material for sequencing was naive CD4+ T cells from blood. The chain is built from TRBV7-9 and TRBJ1-3; D gene unclear. The sequence was collected from a man between 25 and 39 years old in good health. Here the CDR3 DNA reads TGTGCCAGCAGCTCTGGCCCTGCGGGAAACACCATATATTTT. It is translated as CASSSGPAGNTIYF.